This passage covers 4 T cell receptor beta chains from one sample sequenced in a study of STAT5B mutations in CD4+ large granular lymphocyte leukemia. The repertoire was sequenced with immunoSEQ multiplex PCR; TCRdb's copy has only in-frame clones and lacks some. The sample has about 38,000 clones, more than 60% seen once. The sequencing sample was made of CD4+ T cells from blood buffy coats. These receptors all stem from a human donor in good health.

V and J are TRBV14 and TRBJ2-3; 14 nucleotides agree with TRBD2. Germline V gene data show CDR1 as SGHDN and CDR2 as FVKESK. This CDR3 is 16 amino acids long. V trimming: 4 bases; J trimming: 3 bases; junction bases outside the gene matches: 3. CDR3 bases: TGTGCCAGCAGCCGAGGACTAGCGGGAGGAACAGATACGCAGTATTTT. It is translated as CASSRGLAGGTDTQYF.

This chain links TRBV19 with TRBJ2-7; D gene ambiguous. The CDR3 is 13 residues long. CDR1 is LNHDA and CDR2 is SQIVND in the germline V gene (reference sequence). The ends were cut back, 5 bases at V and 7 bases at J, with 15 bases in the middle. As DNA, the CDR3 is TGTGCCAGTAGTCCTCATACGTTGGGGGAGCAGTACTTC. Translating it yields CASSPHTLGEQYF.

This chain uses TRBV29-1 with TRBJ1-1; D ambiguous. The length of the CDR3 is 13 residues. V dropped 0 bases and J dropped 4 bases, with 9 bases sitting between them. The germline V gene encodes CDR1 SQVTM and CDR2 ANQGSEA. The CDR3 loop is CSVEDPLGTEAFF. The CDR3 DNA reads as TGCAGCGTTGAAGATCCCCTAGGCACTGAAGCTTTCTTT.

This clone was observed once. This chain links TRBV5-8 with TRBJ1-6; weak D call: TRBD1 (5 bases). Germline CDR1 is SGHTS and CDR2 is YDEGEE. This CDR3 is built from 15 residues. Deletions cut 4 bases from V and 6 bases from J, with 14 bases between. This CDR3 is CASSPRGFSNSPLHF. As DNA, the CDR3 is TGTGCCAGCAGCCCGCGGGGGTTCTCTAATTCACCCCTCCACTTT.